A single sample gave rise to the 14 T cell receptor beta chains below, sequenced in a study of cytomegalovirus exposure and HLA in healthy donors. Use of 60 Vbeta and 13 Jbeta primers characterized the PCR. The method was immunoSEQ multiplex PCR; TCRdb's version includes in-frame clones alone and lacks a portion of them. In the table there are about 88,000 clones, more than 80% of which are singletons. Sequenced: PBMCs. The source is a man aged 18 to 30 in good health and CMV-seronegative.

The J gene is TRBJ1-1, the V gene TRBV27, with 7 bases identical to TRBD1. Germline lookup yields CDR1 MNHEY and CDR2 SMNVEV (reference sequence). CDR3 length: 18 amino acids. J was trimmed by 0 bases and V by 1 base; bases with no gene match: 11. Here the CDR3 reads CASSLYGDVQGVNTEAFF. The CDR3 DNA reads TGTGCCAGCAGTTTATACGGTGACGTTCAGGGGGTGAACACTGAAGCTTTCTTT.

The gene calls are TRBV7-8 and TRBJ1-2; no clear D. V lost 5 bases and J lost 4, with 11 bases in between. The CDR3 is 13 amino acids. The germline CDR1 and CDR2 sequences are SGHVS and FQNEAQ. CDR3 amino acids: CASSKADIYGYTF. The CDR3 region has the DNA TGTGCCAGCAGCAAGGCGGATATCTATGGCTACACCTTC.

CDR3 DNA: TGCGCCAGCAGCCAAGATCTTCCAGATACGCAGTATTTT. Residues: CASSQDLPDTQYF. V gene TRBV4-3 combines with J gene TRBJ2-3, with unresolved D. Deletions cut 0 bases from V and 4 bases from J, with 5 bases between. The CDR3 extends over 13 amino acids. Germline CDR1 and CDR2: LGHNA and YSLEER.

The chain uses TRBV27 and TRBJ1-5; the D is unclear. This CDR3 is 13 amino acids long. Germline values: CDR1 MNHEY, CDR2 SMNVEV (reference sequence). Between the trimmed V and J ends, which lost 6 bases and 7 bases, there was a span of 13 bases. The CDR3, as DNA: TGTGCCAGCAGGGTGGGAGTTGAGCAGCCCCAGCATTTT. Translation: CASRVGVEQPQHF.

V and J are TRBV28 and TRBJ1-2; TRBD1 matches 7 bases. This CDR3 contains 11 residues. The J segment lost 8 bases and the V segment lost 6 bases, leaving 3 bases of the junction unmatched. The germline CDR1 and CDR2 sequences are MDHEN and SYDVKM. Here the CDR3 DNA reads TGTGCCAGCAGGACAGGGTACGGCTACACCTTC. Its translation: CASRTGYGYTF.

This chain uses TRBV4-2 with TRBJ2-7, with D unresolved. This CDR3 is built from 14 residues. V lost 1 base to trimming and J lost 3 bases, with 10 bases between them. Germline V lookup: CDR1 LGHNA, CDR2 YNFKEQ. CDR3 residues: CASSQAIGGYEQYF. The CDR3, as DNA: TGTGCCAGCAGCCAAGCTATAGGCGGCTACGAGCAGTACTTC.

This clone turned up a few times. This chain connects TRBV5-6 to TRBJ2-7; D perhaps matches TRBD1 (6 bases). Trimming removed 1 base at V and 12 bases at J, with 14 bases between. CDR3 length equals 12 residues. From germline, CDR1 is SGHDT and CDR2 YYEEEE. The CDR3 is CASSLISDRAYF. DNA of the CDR3: TGTGCCAGCAGCTTGATATCGGACAGAGCGTACTTC.

The chain employs TRBV9 and TRBJ2-7; D is undetermined. V dropped 4 bases and J dropped 7 bases, with 21 bases sitting between them. Germline lookup yields CDR1 SGDLS and CDR2 YYNGEE. CDR3 length equals 15 residues. The CDR3 DNA is TGTGCCAGCAGCCCCCAAATATTATGGTCGCGGGAGCAGTACTTC. This encodes CASSPQILWSREQYF.

V is TRBV6-6 and J is TRBJ1-1; 8 bases map to TRBD1. The CDR3 runs to 15 residues. The germline CDR1 and CDR2 sequences are MNHNY and SVGAGI (reference sequence). The V segment lost 6 bases and the J segment 4 bases; nucleotides outside the gene matches: 10. The CDR3 reads CASRRGQGLITEAFF. CDR3 bases: TGTGCCAGCAGGAGAGGACAGGGTTTAATCACTGAAGCTTTCTTT.

J is TRBJ2-3 and V is TRBV29-1; 9 bases are shared with TRBD2. V was clipped by 4 bases and J by 5 bases; unmatched bases: 10. The CDR3 spans 15 residues. Per germline, CDR1 SQVTM and CDR2 ANQGSEA. DNA for the CDR3: TGCAGCGTTGTTCCTAGCGGGACCAGCGTAGATACGCAGTATTTT. This encodes CSVVPSGTSVDTQYF.

CDR3 protein: CASSAARSQPQHF. As DNA, the CDR3 is TGTGCCAGCAGCGCTGCTAGGAGTCAGCCCCAGCATTTT. The V call is TRBV7-2, the J call TRBJ1-5, with D unclear. CDR3 length: 13 amino acids. The germline V gene has CDR1 SGHTA and CDR2 FQGNSA. V was clipped by 5 bases and J by 6 bases, with 11 bases between them.

J is TRBJ1-3 and V is TRBV28, with 11 bases fitting TRBD1. The CDR3 contains 16 residues. Looked up from germline, CDR1 is MDHEN and CDR2 is SYDVKM. The V gene end was trimmed by 0 bases and the J gene end by 4 bases; junction bases not matched to a gene: 2. Written as DNA, the CDR3 is TGTGCCAGCAGTTTATGGGACAGGGGGCTGGGAAACACCATATATTTT. This encodes CASSLWDRGLGNTIYF. Full variable domain (rest looked up from reference TRBV28 and TRBJ1-3): DVKVTQSSRYLVKRTGEKVFLECVQDMDHENMFWYRQDPGLGLRLIYFSYDVKMKEKGDIPEGYSVSREKKERFSLILESASTNQTSMYLCASSLWDRGLGNTIYFGEGSWLTVV.

This clone was counted a few times. The chain carries TRBV19 and TRBJ1-1, with D possibly matching TRBD1 (6 bases). The CDR3 runs 12 residues. V was shortened by 5 bases and J by 7 bases, with 11 bases between the two germline ends. Looked up from germline, CDR1 is LNHDA and CDR2 is SQIVND (reference sequence). The CDR3 sequence: CASSFPGDEAFF. Here the CDR3 DNA reads TGTGCCAGTAGTTTCCCAGGGGATGAAGCTTTCTTT. The whole variable domain, remainder taken from reference TRBV19 and TRBJ1-1, is DGGITQSPKYLFRKEGQNVTLSCEQNLNHDAMYWYRQDPGQGLRLIYYSQIVNDFQKGDIAEGYSVSREKKESFPLTVTSAQKNPTAFYLCASSFPGDEAFFGQGTRLTVV.

This clone appeared once. V usage is TRBV7-6 and J usage is TRBJ2-7; 7 bases match TRBD2. V lost 2 bases, J lost 2 bases, and 15 bases stayed unmatched. This CDR3 spans 18 amino acids. Germline V gene data show CDR1 as SGHVS and CDR2 as FNYEAQ. The DNA of the CDR3 is TGTGCCAGCAGCTTATGGGGTCAAAGCGGGATTCCGGCCTACGAGCAGTACTTC. This codes for CASSLWGQSGIPAYEQYF.